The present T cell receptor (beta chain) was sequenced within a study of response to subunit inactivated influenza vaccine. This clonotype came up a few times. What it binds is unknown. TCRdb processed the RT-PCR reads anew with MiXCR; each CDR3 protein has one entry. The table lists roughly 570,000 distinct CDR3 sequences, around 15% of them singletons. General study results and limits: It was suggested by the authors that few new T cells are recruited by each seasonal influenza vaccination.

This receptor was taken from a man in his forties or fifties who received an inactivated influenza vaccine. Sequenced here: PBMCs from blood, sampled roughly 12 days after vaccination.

The CDR3 region is CASRPDTGELFF. CDR3 DNA: TGTGCCAGCCGCCCCGACACCGGGGAGCTGTTTTTT. The chain carries TRBV27 and TRBJ2-2; D not certain. The V gene's germline CDR1 is MNHEY and CDR2 SMNVEV (reference sequence). There are 12 residues in the CDR3. V gave up 8 bases and J gave up 3 bases, with 7 bases separating them.